Below are 22 T cell receptor beta chains sequenced from a single sample in a study of T cell responses to AZD1222 COVID-19 vaccine (dated by TCRdb to 2020 to 2022). The library relied on the immunoSEQ multiplex PCR assay. As stored in TCRdb, this immuneACCESS dataset retains in-frame rearrangements with V and J assigned. A fraction of the clones does not appear; measured against another copy, unresolved V genes explain less than half of the discrepancy, and the remainder lacks a known reason. This sample holds 100,000 to 150,000 clones; 85% to 95% were observed only once. The ten largest clonotypes hold approximately 1.5% of the sample. The time point label for this specimen denotes: baseline before first vaccination. Sequences were derived from peripheral blood, sampled on day 0 of AZD1222 vaccination. These receptors were collected from an adult in good health.

The V call is TRBV11-2, the J call TRBJ2-5, with D tentatively TRBD2 (6 bases). Trimming left V 7 bases short and J 8 bases short, with 17 bases between. Germline V gene sequence: CDR1 SGHAT, CDR2 FQNNGV. CDR3 length: 13 amino acids. CDR3 coding DNA: TGTGCCAGCAACCGGGGAGGCGCGTCTACCCAGTACTTC. This translates into CASNRGGASTQYF.

The chain recombines TRBV5-1 with TRBJ1-1; no reliable D call. The CDR3 runs 13 residues. Germline-derived CDR1 and CDR2 are SGHRS and YFSETQ. V was clipped by 2 bases and J by 3 bases, with 8 bases between them. In nucleotides, the CDR3 is TGCGCCAGCAGCTTCAAATCCGACACTGAAGCTTTCTTT. Translated, it gives CASSFKSDTEAFF. The whole variable domain, remainder taken from reference TRBV5-1 and TRBJ1-1, is KAGVTQTPRYLIKTRGQQVTLSCSPISGHRSVSWYQQTPGQGLQFLFEYFSETQRNKGNFPGRFSGRQFSNSRSEMNVSTLELGDSALYLCASSFKSDTEAFFGQGTRLTVV.

This clone has ten or more counts. The V and J genes are TRBV7-9 and TRBJ1-1; 11 bases match TRBD1. The CDR3 loop spans 14 amino acids. The germline V gene encodes CDR1 SEHNR and CDR2 FQNEAQ (reference sequence). The trim removed 1 base at V and 6 bases at J, leaving 1 base unmatched. CDR3 in DNA: TGTGCCAGCAGCTTAGGGACAGGGGGCTCTGAAGCTTTCTTT. As protein: CASSLGTGGSEAFF.

V gene TRBV4-1 combines with J gene TRBJ2-1; no definite D call. The CDR3 covers 16 residues. V shed 0 bases and J shed 5 bases, with 14 bases lying between them. Germline V CDR1 and CDR2: MGHRA, YSYEKL. CDR3 sequence: CASSQDPGSWNNEQFF. DNA for the CDR3: TGCGCCAGCAGCCAAGATCCCGGGTCCTGGAACAATGAGCAGTTCTTC.

The V call is TRBV6-5, the J call TRBJ1-1; D possibly corresponds to TRBD1 (6 bases). Germline CDR1 MNHEY, CDR2 SVGAGI. Trimming left V 2 bases short and J 6 bases short, with 13 bases between. This CDR3 is 14 amino acids long. The CDR3 region is CASSYEGGTPEAFF. CDR3 sequence (DNA): TGTGCCAGCAGTTACGAGGGGGGTACCCCTGAAGCTTTCTTT.

The chain employs TRBV19 and TRBJ1-2; the D is unclear. V was pared by 1 base and J by 0 bases, with 9 bases between. The CDR3 is 15 residues long. The germline CDR1 and CDR2 sequences are LNHDA and SQIVND (reference sequence). The CDR3 sequence: CASSIGTEANYGYTF. Written as DNA, the CDR3 is TGTGCCAGTAGTATAGGGACGGAAGCTAACTATGGCTACACCTTC. Variable domain in full (rest from reference TRBV19 and TRBJ1-2): DGGITQSPKYLFRKEGQNVTLSCEQNLNHDAMYWYRQDPGQGLRLIYYSQIVNDFQKGDIAEGYSVSREKKESFPLTVTSAQKNPTAFYLCASSIGTEANYGYTFGSGTRLTVV.

This chain joins TRBV7-9 and TRBJ1-2; D gene unclear. Germline CDR1 and CDR2: SEHNR and FQNEAQ (reference sequence). Trimming stripped 1 base from V and 7 bases from J, with 10 bases between. The CDR3 has 13 residues. CDR3 nucleotide sequence: TGTGCCAGCAGCTTAGATTCGGGTTCTGGCTACACCTTC. Amino acids: CASSLDSGSGYTF.

The chain couples TRBV10-2 to TRBJ2-3; maybe TRBD2 (5 bases). Deletions cut 5 bases from V and 2 bases from J, with 29 bases between. In germline, CDR1 is WSHSY, CDR2 SAAADI. This CDR3 is built from 20 residues. The CDR3 here is CASSHRDGVVSSEPTDTQYF. The CDR3 DNA follows: TGCGCCAGCAGTCACAGAGACGGGGTAGTAAGTTCGGAACCCACAGATACGCAGTATTTT.

The CDR3 region has the DNA TGTGCCAGCAGCGTACAGGGTAACCAGCCCCAGCATTTT. It codes for CASSVQGNQPQHF. The rearrangement links TRBV6-1 to TRBJ1-5, with a possible D match to TRBD1 (6 bases). The CDR3 contains 13 residues. V lost 6 bases and J 7 bases, leaving 13 bases between the germline ends. Germline CDR1 and CDR2: MNHNS and SASEGT.

The V gene is TRBV21-1, the J gene TRBJ1-1; the tabulated D call, TRBD1, remains unverified against the DNA. TRBV21-1 is designated a pseudogene. The CDR3 is 12 amino acids. The CDR3 reads CASSADSVEAFF. In DNA form, the CDR3 reads TGTGCCAGCAGCGCCGACAGCGTTGAAGCTTTCTTT.

This clone was detected only once. This chain uses TRBV6-5 with TRBJ2-2; 8 bases are shared with TRBD2. Germline CDR1 reads MNHEY; CDR2 reads SVGAGI. The J segment lost 7 bases and the V segment lost 6 bases, leaving 10 bases of the junction unmatched. The CDR3 covers 15 residues. This CDR3 is CASRWIAGQLGELFF. CDR3 nucleotides: TGTGCCAGCAGATGGATAGCGGGACAACTCGGGGAGCTGTTTTTT.

The chain employs TRBV2 and TRBJ1-3, with D perhaps TRBD1 (5 bases). This CDR3 is built from 17 residues. V gave up 6 bases and J gave up 1 base, with 19 bases separating them. Germline V gene sequence: CDR1 SNHLY, CDR2 FYNNEI. CDR3 sequence: CASRGQGPSVSGNTIYF. In DNA form, the CDR3 reads TGTGCCAGCAGGGGCCAGGGACCGTCAGTTTCTGGAAACACCATATATTTT.

This chain joins TRBV3-1 (or the pseudogene TRBV3-2) and TRBJ1-3; D ambiguous. V lost 4 bases and J 4 bases, leaving 5 bases between the germline ends. Germline V gene lookup returns CDR1 LGHDT and CDR2 YNNKEL (reference sequence). The CDR3 length is 12 residues. The CDR3 sequence: CASSLSGNTIYF. In nucleotides, the CDR3 is TGTGCCAGCAGCCTCAGCGGAAACACCATATATTTT.

The chain uses TRBV7-9 and TRBJ1-1; D is undetermined. The germline V gene has CDR1 SEHNR and CDR2 FQNEAQ (reference sequence). The CDR3 covers 15 residues. V lost 2 bases to trimming and J lost 4 bases, with 14 bases between them. This CDR3 reads CASSLQNVRGTEAFF. CDR3 in DNA: TGTGCCAGCAGCTTACAAAACGTTCGGGGCACTGAAGCTTTCTTT. Drawing the rest from reference TRBV7-9 and TRBJ1-1, the complete variable domain is DTGVSQNPRHKITKRGQNVTFRCDPISEHNRLYWYRQTLGQGPEFLTYFQNEAQLEKSRLLSDRFSAERPKGSFSTLEIQRTEQGDSAMYLCASSLQNVRGTEAFFGQGTRLTVV.

This clone appeared a single time. V is TRBV9 and J is TRBJ2-2; D may be TRBD1 (6 bases). From germline, CDR1 is SGDLS and CDR2 YYNGEE. Trimming removed 6 bases at V and 4 bases at J, with 22 bases between. CDR3 size: 17 residues. The CDR3 nucleotides read TGTGCCAGCACCTTCCTTGAGGGGACAAGTCCCACCGGGGAGCTGTTTTTT. Translated, it gives CASTFLEGTSPTGELFF.

The genes are TRBV11-3 and TRBJ2-1; 8 nucleotides match TRBD1. The CDR3 consists of 17 residues. V trimming: 5 bases; J trimming: 8 bases; junction bases outside the gene matches: 17. Germline CDR1 is SGHNT and CDR2 is YENEEA. CDR3 DNA: TGTGCCAGCAGCCGTAACGTGGCGGCAGGGGGCGACGATGAGCAGTTCTTC. Residues: CASSRNVAAGGDDEQFF. Based on the CDR3 plus reference TRBV11-3 and TRBJ2-1, the full variable domain is EAGVVQSPRYKIIEKKQPVAFWCNPISGHNTLYWYLQNLGQGPELLIRYENEEAVDDSQLPKDRFSAERLKGVDSTLKIQPAELGDSAVYLCASSRNVAAGGDDEQFFGPGTRLTVL.

The chain links TRBV11-2 to TRBJ1-2; a weak D match, TRBD1 (5 bases). The CDR3 length is 14 residues. Germline CDR1 is SGHAT and CDR2 is FQNNGV. V was clipped by 4 bases and J by 2 bases, with 11 bases between them. The CDR3 DNA reads as TGTGCCAGCAGCTCGGGGGGGTACAACTATGGCTACACCTTC. Translating it yields CASSSGGYNYGYTF.

The CDR3 reads CASSDRQAGLEQYF. The CDR3, as DNA: TGTGCCAGCAGTGATAGACAGGCTGGGCTCGAGCAGTACTTC. The J gene is TRBJ2-7, the V gene TRBV2; D is perhaps TRBD1 (6 bases). Germline V CDR1 and CDR2: SNHLY, FYNNEI. Trimming cost V 3 bases and J 6 bases, with 15 bases left between them. This CDR3 comprises 14 residues.

The chain carries TRBV6-5 and TRBJ1-1; 8 bases align to TRBD1. Germline CDR1 and CDR2: MNHEY and SVGAGI. Trimming cost V 5 bases and J 1 base; bases outside gene matches: 6. The CDR3 contains 15 residues. CDR3 nucleotide sequence: TGTGCCAGCAGTCCCGATGACAGGGGGAACACTGAAGCTTTCTTT. Translating it yields CASSPDDRGNTEAFF.

The chain employs TRBV30 and TRBJ1-1; D gene unclear. Trimming shortened V by 2 bases and J by 0 bases, and 10 bases separated the two germline ends. Germline V gene data show CDR1 as GTSNPN and CDR2 as SVGIG (reference sequence). This CDR3 has 14 amino acids. The CDR3 DNA reads TGTGCCTGGAGTTTCGGATTAGTGAACACTGAAGCTTTCTTT. Translated: CAWSFGLVNTEAFF.

This sequence joins TRBV7-2 and TRBJ2-2, with 12 nucleotides matching TRBD2. Losses at the gene ends were 4 bases for V and 4 bases for J; bases not matched to a gene: 1. Germline V gene sequence: CDR1 SGHTA, CDR2 FQGNSA. The CDR3 consists of 15 residues. The CDR3 sequence is CASSSLAGGTGELFF. The CDR3 nucleotides are TGTGCCAGCAGCTCACTAGCGGGAGGCACCGGGGAGCTGTTTTTT.

The chain joins TRBV5-1 to TRBJ1-2, with 7 positions matching TRBD1. The V gene's germline CDR1 is SGHRS and CDR2 YFSETQ. The CDR3 is 13 residues long. V trimming: 7 bases; J trimming: 6 bases; junction bases outside the gene matches: 9. The CDR3 region is CASGAGTVNGYTF. The CDR3, as DNA: TGCGCCAGCGGCGCCGGGACAGTCAATGGCTACACCTTC.